The following is a T cell receptor (beta chain) sequence with its context. Its matching antigen is unknown. Here immunoSEQ multiplex PCR was the method, and the copy in TCRdb shows in-frame clones only, minus some. This sample yields approximately 83,000 clones, of which over 75% are seen a single time; 1.1% belongs to the top ten. Germline V lookup: CDR1 MNHNY, CDR2 SVGAGI (reference sequence). Trimming stripped 8 bases from V and 4 bases from J, with 5 bases between. The CDR3 extends over 10 amino acids. Before any sequencing was done, the ViraFEST assay used viral peptide pools to expand antigen-specific CD4+ T cells. Subsequent to a culture period of 10 to 11 days, CD4+ T cells were isolated. Two doses of BNT162b2 or mRNA-1273 vaccine were administered to participants. No vaccinee had earlier SARS-CoV-2 infection, and nucleocapsid antibodies were negative. IL-2 at 8 to 10 IU/ml and peptides at 8.5 to 10 ug/ml were added to cultured PBMC, a few million per well. A half-medium replacement with IL-2 medium was carried out on days 3 and 7.

This specimen belongs to a study of vaccination effects on CD4 cells after COVID-19. Sequencing was performed on CD4+ T cells from PBMCs cultured with HCoV-OC43 spike peptides, taken after COVID-19 vaccination. Documented subset: HCoV-OC43 spike overlapping peptide pool stimulation. V is TRBV6-6 and J is TRBJ1-2; D is undetermined. This TCR derives from a human donor who received a COVID-19 vaccine. CDR3 sequence: CASGRYGYTF. The DNA of the CDR3 is TGTGCCAGCGGGCGCTATGGCTACACCTTC.